Each of the 31 T cell receptor beta chains below was sequenced from the same sample in a study of Ad26.COV2.S vaccination and SARS-CoV-2 variants. Profiling relied on immunoSEQ multiplex PCR, and the TCRdb table lists in-frame clones only, not all of them. Counted here are some 240,000 clones, 87% occurring once; the ten biggest clones make up just under 3%. As for treatment: around 19 received Ad26.COV2.S at low or high dose, single or two shots; several received placebo; per-sample allocation not given. All samples were drawn on day 63, counting from the first vaccine or placebo injection. This sample comprised peripheral blood, obtained in a trial of Ad26.COV2.S vaccine versus placebo. These TCRs come from a person aged 18-60 years who received the Ad26.COV2.S COVID-19 vaccine or a placebo.

A single count supports this clone. The chain combines TRBV4-1 with TRBJ2-5; the D is unclear. The CDR3 loop spans 15 amino acids. Trimming pared 4 bases from V and 0 bases from J, leaving 12 bases between. Germline CDR1 reads MGHRA; CDR2 reads YSYEKL. CDR3 amino acids: CASSLRWIYQETQYF. The CDR3 DNA follows: TGCGCCAGCAGCCTACGATGGATCTACCAAGAGACCCAGTACTTC.

The rearrangement joins TRBV9 to TRBJ2-3; TRBD2 might be the D (6 bases). CDR3 length equals 16 residues. Trimming took off 3 bases at V and 0 bases at J, with 14 bases between the two ends. CDR1 SGDLS and CDR2 YYNGEE come from the germline V gene. As DNA, the CDR3 is TGTGCCAGCAGCGGTACCGCGGGGTCTAGCACAGATACGCAGTATTTT. This codes for CASSGTAGSSTDTQYF. The full variable domain, in which reference TRBV9 and TRBJ2-3 provide the parts outside the CDR3, is DSGVTQTPKHLITATGQRVTLRCSPRSGDLSVYWYQQSLDQGLQFLIQYYNGEERAKGNILERFSAQQFPDLHSELNLSSLELGDSALYFCASSGTAGSSTDTQYFGPGTRLTVL.

The rearrangement uses TRBV2 and TRBJ1-2, with 10 bases matching TRBD1. Germline V gene lookup returns CDR1 SNHLY and CDR2 FYNNEI. Unmatched junction bases numbered 9, after V lost 4 bases and J lost 7 bases. The CDR3 is made up of 15 amino acids. The DNA for the CDR3 is TGTGCCAGCAGTGGTTCGGGACAGGGGCCGGCTGGCTACACCTTC. Protein sequence: CASSGSGQGPAGYTF.

The genes are TRBV5-6 and TRBJ2-5; 7 bases match TRBD2. Trimming removed 4 bases from V and 5 bases from J; junction bases left unmatched: 11. The CDR3 loop spans 15 amino acids. Germline V gene data show CDR1 as SGHDT and CDR2 as YYEEEE. CDR3 nucleotides: TGTGCCAGCAGCGGGGTGACTAGCTATGCGGAGACCCAGTACTTC. This codes for CASSGVTSYAETQYF.

The J gene is TRBJ1-5, the V gene TRBV11-2; D not resolved. V was shortened by 1 base and J by 0 bases, with 10 bases between the two germline ends. Germline CDR1 and CDR2: SGHAT and FQNNGV. The CDR3 spans 16 residues. Written as DNA, the CDR3 is TGTGCCAGCAGCTTAGGATCAGGAATTAGCAATCAGCCCCAGCATTTT. This gives the protein CASSLGSGISNQPQHF.

This rearrangement joins TRBV18 to TRBJ1-1; tentative D call: TRBD1 (6 bases). CDR1 KGHSH and CDR2 LQKENI come from the germline V gene. The length of the CDR3 is 17 residues. V was trimmed by 3 bases and J by 3 bases, leaving 20 bases between them. CDR3 loop: CASSPQLQGPLYTEAFF. In DNA, the CDR3 is TGTGCCAGCTCACCGCAACTACAGGGACCTCTATACACTGAAGCTTTCTTT.

This clone was recorded only once. CDR3 protein: CASSFSRSGGIYNEQFF. CDR3 nucleotide sequence: TGTGCCAGCAGCTTCTCTAGATCAGGGGGCATTTACAATGAGCAGTTCTTC. The chain joins TRBV7-2 to TRBJ2-1, with 8 bases lining up with TRBD1. This CDR3 region has 17 residues. CDR1 and CDR2 from the germline V gene are SGHTA and FQGNSA. V shed 3 bases and J 4 bases; nucleotides not matched to a gene: 11.

This chain connects TRBV1 to TRBJ2-7; the table's D call TRBD2 went unverified against the DNA. TRBV1 is a known pseudogene. CDR3 size: 17 residues. The CDR3 loop is CTSSQDLHSSGGVEQYF. As DNA, the CDR3 is TGCACCAGCAGCCAAGATCTTCATTCTAGCGGGGGGGTCGAGCAGTACTTC.

This clone has just a few counts. The rearrangement joins TRBV4-3 to TRBJ1-6; tentatively, D is TRBD1 (6 bases). In germline, CDR1 is LGHNA, CDR2 YSLEER. Trimming left V 1 base short and J 5 bases short, with 12 bases between. The CDR3 runs to 16 residues. CDR3: CASSQGAGVDNSPLHF. In nucleotides, the CDR3 is TGCGCCAGCAGCCAAGGTGCAGGGGTGGATAATTCACCCCTCCACTTT.

The rearrangement joins TRBV5-1 to TRBJ1-4; the match to TRBD1 covers 9 bases. CDR1 is SGHRS, CDR2 YFSETQ, per germline. The CDR3 has 15 residues. J lost 8 bases, V lost 3 bases, and 8 bases had no gene match. This chain's CDR3 is CASSSQGQGGEKLFF. DNA of the CDR3: TGCGCCAGCAGCTCCCAGGGACAGGGAGGGGAAAAACTGTTTTTT.

J is TRBJ2-7 and V is TRBV6-1, with D perhaps assigned TRBD1 or TRBD2 (7 bases each). CDR1 is MNHNS, CDR2 SASEGT, per germline. The V and J ends lost 4 bases and 1 base respectively, with 20 bases between them. The CDR3 has 17 amino acids. The CDR3 sequence is CASSVDGRGLRSYEQYF. In DNA form, the CDR3 reads TGTGCCAGCAGTGTAGATGGGAGGGGGCTCCGGTCCTACGAGCAGTACTTC.

The V and J genes are TRBV5-1 and TRBJ2-3; 10 bases line up with TRBD2. V lost 4 bases, J lost 4 bases, and 9 bases stayed unmatched. The CDR3 has 16 residues. Germline CDR1 and CDR2: SGHRS and YFSETQ. The DNA for the CDR3 is TGCGCCAGCAGCCCCCGTCTAGCGGGAGAGCCAGATACGCAGTATTTT. Translation gives CASSPRLAGEPDTQYF.

The chain combines TRBV21-1 with TRBJ2-2; the table gives TRBD2 as D, unverified against the DNA. TRBV21-1 corresponds to a pseudogene. This CDR3 has 14 amino acids. In DNA form, the CDR3 reads TGTGCCAGCAGCAAACCCGTGAACACCGGGGAGCTGTTTTTT. This translates into CASSKPVNTGELFF.

The chain uses TRBV18 and TRBJ1-5; TRBD1 agrees at 12 bases. Germline V lookup: CDR1 KGHSH, CDR2 LQKENI. Losses at the gene ends were 3 bases for V and 10 bases for J; bases not matched to a gene: 10. The CDR3 runs to 16 residues. DNA for the CDR3: TGTGCCAGCTCACCTGGGACAGGGGGCTCTTCTTTTCCCCAGCATTTT. Translated, it gives CASSPGTGGSSFPQHF.

This rearrangement joins TRBV5-5 to TRBJ1-6; D remains ambiguous. This CDR3 is 19 amino acids long. Trimming pared 4 bases from V and 0 bases from J, leaving 20 bases between. Germline CDR1 is SGHKS and CDR2 is YYEKEE (reference sequence). CDR3 nucleotides: TGTGCCAGCAGCCCGGGCCTCATTTGGGGAAGCTCCTATAATTCACCCCTCCACTTT. Translating gives CASSPGLIWGSSYNSPLHF. Supplemented by reference TRBV5-5 and TRBJ1-6, the full variable domain reads DAGVTQSPTHLIKTRGQQVTLRCSPISGHKSVSWYQQVLGQGPQFIFQYYEKEERGRGNFPDRFSARQFPNYSSELNVNALLLGDSALYLCASSPGLIWGSSYNSPLHFGNGTRLTVT.

V and J are TRBV9 and TRBJ1-1; no firm D call. Germline V gene lookup returns CDR1 SGDLS and CDR2 YYNGEE. This CDR3 comprises 13 residues. V lost 7 bases and J 0 bases, leaving 10 bases between the germline ends. CDR3: CASSPHMNTEAFF. The CDR3 DNA follows: TGTGCCAGCTCTCCTCACATGAACACTGAAGCTTTCTTT.

The genes are TRBV7-2 and TRBJ1-6; D unresolved. The CDR3 has 12 residues. Germline V gene lookup returns CDR1 SGHTA and CDR2 FQGNSA. The V and J ends lost 6 bases and 10 bases respectively, with 10 bases between them. CDR3 nucleotide sequence: TGTGCCAGCAGTCCGGAACGCTCACCCCTCCACTTT. Amino acid sequence: CASSPERSPLHF.

V and J are TRBV7-8 and TRBJ1-1; tentative D call: TRBD1 (5 bases). The CDR3 totals 17 residues. The germline gives CDR1 SGHVS, CDR2 FQNEAQ. Trimming stripped 1 base from V and 3 bases from J, with 18 bases between. CDR3 protein: CASSLVGGGARYTEAFF. The CDR3 DNA reads as TGTGCCAGCAGCTTAGTGGGGGGAGGGGCTAGGTACACTGAAGCTTTCTTT.

The V and J genes are TRBV5-4 and TRBJ1-1; D may be TRBD1 (5 bases). The CDR3 covers 13 residues. Germline V CDR1 and CDR2: SGHNT, YYREEE (reference sequence). Deletions cut 0 bases from V and 6 bases from J, with 9 bases between. CDR3 region: CASSLDRGPEAFF. CDR3 sequence (DNA): TGTGCCAGCAGCTTGGACCGGGGCCCTGAAGCTTTCTTT.

The V and J genes are TRBV11-3 and TRBJ1-1; D is unclear. CDR3 length equals 14 residues. V dropped 4 bases and J dropped 2 bases, with 11 bases sitting between them. Germline CDR1 and CDR2: SGHNT and YENEEA. The CDR3 DNA sequence: TGTGCCAGCAGCTCGGAAATTTCCAACACTGAAGCTTTCTTT. Translating gives CASSSEISNTEAFF.

The chain carries TRBV7-9 and TRBJ2-1; D may be TRBD1 or TRBD2 (6 bases each). Trimming cost V 0 bases and J 4 bases, with 10 bases left between them. Germline V gives CDR1 SEHNR, CDR2 FQNEAQ (reference sequence). CDR3 size: 15 residues. Written as DNA, the CDR3 is TGTGCCAGCAGCTTAGCGGGGGGCCCTTACAATGAGCAGTTCTTC. This codes for CASSLAGGPYNEQFF. Complete variable domain (other parts from reference TRBV7-9 and TRBJ2-1): DTGVSQNPRHKITKRGQNVTFRCDPISEHNRLYWYRQTLGQGPEFLTYFQNEAQLEKSRLLSDRFSAERPKGSFSTLEIQRTEQGDSAMYLCASSLAGGPYNEQFFGPGTRLTVL.

This clone appeared once. The rearrangement links TRBV5-1 to TRBJ2-5; 12 bases are shared with TRBD2. This CDR3 region has 17 residues. Germline V gene lookup returns CDR1 SGHRS and CDR2 YFSETQ. J gave up 2 bases and V 0 bases, and 5 bases lay outside the gene matches. The CDR3 bases are TGCGCCAGCAGCTTGGATCTAGCGGGGGGGAAACAAGAGACCCAGTACTTC. Residues: CASSLDLAGGKQETQYF. The whole variable domain, filled in from reference TRBV5-1 and TRBJ2-5, reads KAGVTQTPRYLIKTRGQQVTLSCSPISGHRSVSWYQQTPGQGLQFLFEYFSETQRNKGNFPGRFSGRQFSNSRSEMNVSTLELGDSALYLCASSLDLAGGKQETQYFGPGTRLLVL.

This clone was counted a single time. The gene calls are TRBV3-1 (or the pseudogene TRBV3-2) and TRBJ2-1; no definite D call. The V gene's germline CDR1 is LGHDT and CDR2 YNNKEL (reference sequence). CDR3 length equals 13 residues. V lost 1 base, J lost 8 bases, and 9 bases lay in between. The CDR3: CASSQAVRYEQFF. For the CDR3, the DNA is TGTGCCAGCAGCCAAGCCGTCCGATATGAGCAGTTCTTC.

The rearrangement joins TRBV7-3 to TRBJ2-5; the match to TRBD2 covers 7 bases. The CDR3 spans 14 residues. The germline V gene has CDR1 SGHTA and CDR2 FQGTGA. The trim removed 0 bases at V and 5 bases at J, leaving 3 bases unmatched. CDR3 loop: CASSLTEGGETQYF. CDR3 nucleotide sequence: TGTGCCAGCAGCTTAACGGAGGGAGGGGAGACCCAGTACTTC.

The rearrangement links TRBV6-5 to TRBJ2-7; 7 bases are a match to TRBD1. V dropped 6 bases and J dropped 0; count of bases not matched to a gene: 8. There are 15 residues in the CDR3. Germline-derived CDR1 and CDR2 are MNHEY and SVGAGI. The CDR3 is CASSWDRRLSYEQYV. CDR3 nucleotide sequence: TGTGCCAGCAGCTGGGACAGACGCCTCTCCTACGAGCAGTACGTC.

The chain employs TRBV7-9 and TRBJ1-4, with TRBD1 matching 8 bases. The V gene's germline CDR1 is SEHNR and CDR2 FQNEAQ (reference sequence). The CDR3 is 17 amino acids. V lost 0 bases, J lost 11 bases, and 14 bases stayed unmatched. The CDR3 nucleotides read TGTGCCAGCAGCTTAGCCCCGTGGGAACAGGGGGTTGGGAAACTGTTTTTT. Translating it yields CASSLAPWEQGVGKLFF.

There are a few counts of this clone. This rearrangement joins TRBV5-1 to TRBJ2-1; 11 positions agree with TRBD2. V dropped 0 bases and J dropped 6; count of bases not matched to a gene: 11. Germline V gene data show CDR1 as SGHRS and CDR2 as YFSETQ. This CDR3 comprises 18 residues. The CDR3 loop is CASSLDPTRLAGLNEQFF. DNA of the CDR3: TGCGCCAGCAGCTTGGATCCAACAAGACTAGCGGGGCTCAATGAGCAGTTCTTC.

The chain combines TRBV12-3 or TRBV12-4 with TRBJ2-1, with 8 bases that match TRBD2. Trimming cost V 3 bases and J 13 bases; bases outside gene matches: 8. The CDR3 spans 13 residues. CDR3 nucleotides: TGTGCCAGCAGTTTCGAGCGGGAGATCGCCCAGTTCTTC. This gives the protein CASSFEREIAQFF.

This clone was seen a few times. The chain combines TRBV6-5 with TRBJ1-2; D gene unclear. The CDR3 has 15 amino acids. Trimming removed 0 bases from V and 0 bases from J, with 8 bases in between. Germline V gives CDR1 MNHEY, CDR2 SVGAGI. The CDR3 DNA reads as TGTGCCAGCAGTTACTCCCAGGTCCCTAACTATGGCTACACCTTC. Encoded protein: CASSYSQVPNYGYTF.

The genes are TRBV7-6 and TRBJ2-4; 7 bases fit TRBD2. CDR1 and CDR2 from the germline V gene are SGHVS and FNYEAQ. V lost 3 bases and J lost 3; bases outside the gene matches: 17. This CDR3 comprises 19 residues. CDR3 loop: CASSLGGYRPGGDKNIQYF. The DNA for the CDR3 is TGTGCCAGCAGCTTGGGGGGGTACAGGCCCGGAGGGGACAAAAACATTCAGTACTTC.

This chain uses TRBV27 with TRBJ2-2; no reliable D call. The CDR3 runs to 14 residues. Germline values: CDR1 MNHEY, CDR2 SMNVEV (reference sequence). Trimming removed 5 bases at V and 4 bases at J, with 11 bases between. CDR3 protein: CASSARQATGELFF. CDR3 DNA: TGTGCCAGCAGTGCCCGACAAGCCACCGGGGAGCTGTTTTTT.